Presented here are 20 T cell receptor beta chains from one specimen sequenced in a study of shared clonotypes between healthy human individuals. TCRdb keeps only in-frame clones here, not all; method: immunoSEQ multiplex PCR. This table holds about 2,100,000 clones, about 93% found once. CD45RO-negative CD8 cells positively selected for CCR7 made up the naive population, which excluded terminally differentiated effector memory CD45RA+ cells. What was sequenced was naive CD8+ T cells from PBMCs. These receptors all come from a young man in good health. Some clones in this sample may be carry-over from other donors' samples.

The CDR3 sequence is CASSLGPAGYVDNEQFF. Here the CDR3 DNA reads TGTGCCAGCAGCTTAGGTCCAGCGGGATATGTAGACAATGAGCAGTTCTTC. This sequence joins TRBV7-9 and TRBJ2-1, with 7 positions matching TRBD2. The CDR3 has 17 amino acids. Germline CDR1 and CDR2: SEHNR and FQNEAQ (reference sequence). The J segment lost 5 bases and the V segment lost 1 base, leaving 11 bases of the junction unmatched. Filled out from reference TRBV7-9 and TRBJ2-1, the complete variable domain reads DTGVSQNPRHKITKRGQNVTFRCDPISEHNRLYWYRQTLGQGPEFLTYFQNEAQLEKSRLLSDRFSAERPKGSFSTLEIQRTEQGDSAMYLCASSLGPAGYVDNEQFFGPGTRLTVL.

This rearrangement joins TRBV6-1 to TRBJ1-1; the D gene is possibly TRBD1 (5 bases). V lost 9 bases and J 1 base, leaving 15 bases between the germline ends. The germline CDR1 and CDR2 sequences are MNHNS and SASEGT. The CDR3 runs 14 residues. The CDR3 region is CASDHRRSNTEAFF. CDR3 in DNA: TGTGCCAGTGACCACAGGAGATCGAACACTGAAGCTTTCTTT.

CDR3 DNA: TGTGCCAGCTGGGGGCGCTCCTACGAGCAGTACTTC. Translated: CASWGRSYEQYF. The chain couples TRBV6-1 to TRBJ2-7, with D possibly matching TRBD1 (6 bases). Deletions cut 8 bases from V and 0 bases from J, with 8 bases between. The CDR3 extends over 12 amino acids. Germline CDR1 reads MNHNS; CDR2 reads SASEGT.

The chain uses TRBV16 and TRBJ2-7, with 8 bases matching TRBD1. J gave up 2 bases and V 2 bases, and 5 bases lay outside the gene matches. Germline V gives CDR1 KGHSY, CDR2 FQNENV. The CDR3 runs 15 residues. The CDR3 reads CASSQGTGVPYEQYF. The CDR3 coding sequence is TGTGCCAGCAGCCAAGGGACAGGCGTTCCCTACGAGCAGTACTTC.

The chain is built from TRBV4-1 and TRBJ1-5; D uncertain. CDR1 is MGHRA, CDR2 YSYEKL, per germline. V was shortened by 2 bases and J by 4 bases, with 3 bases between the two germline ends. CDR3 size: 12 residues. CDR3 protein: CASSQPNQPQHF. The CDR3 DNA sequence: TGCGCCAGCAGCCAACCTAATCAGCCCCAGCATTTT.

This chain uses TRBV27 with TRBJ2-7; 10 bases are shared with TRBD1. In germline, CDR1 is MNHEY, CDR2 SMNVEV (reference sequence). The ends lost 3 bases at V and 1 base at J; junction bases unmatched: 6. This CDR3 is built from 16 residues. The CDR3 DNA reads TGTGCCAGCAGTTTGACCGGGACAGGGGTTTCCTACGAGCAGTACTTC. Protein: CASSLTGTGVSYEQYF.

This clone was observed a single time. The rearrangement links TRBV28 to TRBJ2-1, with D possibly being TRBD1 (5 bases). V lost 6 bases and J lost 0, with 12 bases in between. Germline V lookup: CDR1 MDHEN, CDR2 SYDVKM. The CDR3 covers 15 residues. The CDR3 DNA follows: TGTGCCAGCAGAACCCGACAGAGCTCCTACAATGAGCAGTTCTTC. Translation gives CASRTRQSSYNEQFF.

This CDR3 reads CASSLLGTGELFF. The CDR3 region has the DNA TGTGCCAGCAGCTTACTGGGGACCGGGGAGCTGTTTTTT. The V and J genes are TRBV7-7 and TRBJ2-2; D unresolved. This CDR3 is built from 13 residues. CDR1 is SSHAT, CDR2 FNYEAQ, per germline (reference sequence). V gave up 2 bases and J gave up 5 bases, with 6 bases separating them.

The chain couples TRBV9 to TRBJ2-1, with D possibly being TRBD1 or TRBD2 (5 bases each). V was shortened by 4 bases and J by 10 bases, with 18 bases between the two germline ends. The germline V gene encodes CDR1 SGDLS and CDR2 YYNGEE. This CDR3 is 14 amino acids long. DNA for the CDR3: TGTGCCAGCAGCTCCGGGACCCTCGAGTGGGAGCAGTTCTTC. Translated, it gives CASSSGTLEWEQFF.

The V gene is TRBV7-9, the J gene TRBJ2-1; D is unclear. The germline V and J ends were trimmed by 5 bases and 6 bases, with 23 bases remaining between them. This CDR3 has 17 amino acids. CDR1 is SEHNR, CDR2 FQNEAQ, per germline (reference sequence). CDR3 in amino acids: CASSVISGPKGVNEQFF. CDR3 sequence (DNA): TGTGCCAGCAGCGTCATATCCGGGCCAAAAGGCGTCAATGAGCAGTTCTTC.

The chain carries TRBV27 and TRBJ2-1, with 12 bases fitting TRBD2. The CDR3 covers 18 residues. Trimming at V came to 5 bases and at J to 4 bases, leaving 12 bases not matched to a gene. Germline-derived CDR1 and CDR2 are MNHEY and SMNVEV (reference sequence). The CDR3 sequence: CASSPRPWTSGDYNEQFF. Written as DNA, the CDR3 is TGTGCCAGCAGTCCTCGCCCCTGGACTAGCGGGGATTACAATGAGCAGTTCTTC.

The chain combines TRBV10-3 with TRBJ1-2, with 8 nucleotides matching TRBD1. The length of the CDR3 is 12 residues. Germline values: CDR1 ENHRY, CDR2 SYGVKD. V gave up 11 bases and J gave up 8 bases; unmatched junction bases: 10. The CDR3 spells CASSGGGRGYTF. CDR3 DNA: TGTGCCTCATCAGGGGGCGGGCGAGGCTACACCTTC.

V and J are TRBV5-4 and TRBJ2-1; D perhaps matches TRBD1 (6 bases). Germline loops: CDR1 SGHNT, CDR2 YYREEE (reference sequence). The CDR3 consists of 15 residues. V was shortened by 3 bases and J by 3 bases, with 13 bases between the two germline ends. As DNA, the CDR3 is TGTGCCAGCAGCTCTGGACAGTCCCTCTACAATGAGCAGTTCTTC. It encodes CASSSGQSLYNEQFF. The entire variable domain, with the rest obtained from reference TRBV5-4 and TRBJ2-1, is as follows: ETGVTQSPTHLIKTRGQQVTLRCSSQSGHNTVSWYQQALGQGPQFIFQYYREEENGRGNFPPRFSGLQFPNYSSELNVNALELDDSALYLCASSSGQSLYNEQFFGPGTRLTVL.

The chain has TRBV5-1 and TRBJ1-1; D not resolved. Trimming stripped 4 bases from V and 0 bases from J, with 7 bases between. The CDR3 sequence is 13 residues long. CDR1 and CDR2 from the germline V gene are SGHRS and YFSETQ. The DNA of the CDR3 is TGCGCCAGCAGCCAGTGGGTGAACACTGAAGCTTTCTTT. Its translation: CASSQWVNTEAFF.

The chain carries TRBV4-1 and TRBJ1-1; D gene uncertain. This CDR3 contains 15 residues. V was trimmed by 0 bases and J by 5 bases, leaving 13 bases between them. The germline CDR1 and CDR2 sequences are MGHRA and YSYEKL. In DNA, the CDR3 is TGCGCCAGCAGCCAAGATGATCGTGGTAATACTGAAGCTTTCTTT. Its protein is CASSQDDRGNTEAFF.

The chain employs TRBV7-9 and TRBJ1-5; the D gene is possibly TRBD1 (5 bases). V was pared by 5 bases and J by 3 bases, with 11 bases between. The CDR3 totals 14 residues. Germline assignment: CDR1 SEHNR and CDR2 FQNEAQ (reference sequence). CDR3 protein: CASSTGAHNQPQHF. The CDR3 DNA reads as TGTGCCAGCAGCACCGGGGCCCACAATCAGCCCCAGCATTTT.

This chain joins TRBV2 and TRBJ2-7, with 13 bases aligning to TRBD2. J lost 2 bases, V lost 6 bases, and 4 bases had no gene match. The CDR3 is 15 amino acids. CDR1 and CDR2 (germline): SNHLY, FYNNEI. The CDR3 reads CASRGTSGTTYEQYF. As DNA, the CDR3 is TGTGCCAGCAGGGGGACTAGCGGGACAACCTACGAGCAGTACTTC. The full variable domain, with the rest looked up from reference TRBV2 and TRBJ2-7, is EPEVTQTPSHQVTQMGQEVILRCVPISNHLYFYWYRQILGQKVEFLVSFYNNEISEKSEIFDDQFSVERPDGSNFTLKIRSTKLEDSAMYFCASRGTSGTTYEQYFGPGTRLTVT.

The V and J genes are TRBV28 and TRBJ2-7; weak D call: TRBD2 (5 bases). The length of the CDR3 is 16 residues. Trimming left V 6 bases short and J 1 base short, with 19 bases between. Germline V lookup: CDR1 MDHEN, CDR2 SYDVKM. This chain's CDR3 is CASRATLGLDSYEQYF. The DNA for the CDR3 is TGTGCCAGCAGGGCGACACTCGGACTTGATTCCTACGAGCAGTACTTC.

The chain carries TRBV7-8 and TRBJ2-7, with 7 bases matching TRBD1. Germline trimming cut 4 bases from V and 0 bases from J; bases unmatched to any gene: 3. The CDR3 length is 14 residues. The V gene's germline CDR1 is SGHVS and CDR2 FQNEAQ. CDR3 DNA: TGTGCCAGCAGCTGGACAGGAATCTCCTACGAGCAGTACTTC. Its translation is CASSWTGISYEQYF.

The V and J genes are TRBV6-1 and TRBJ1-1; D is unclear. The V end was cut by 2 bases, the J end by 4 bases, with 14 bases between. Germline V gives CDR1 MNHNS, CDR2 SASEGT. The CDR3 covers 15 residues. CDR3 in amino acids: CASSEFGLGATEAFF. The CDR3 DNA is TGTGCCAGCAGTGAATTCGGGCTCGGAGCCACTGAAGCTTTCTTT.